This T cell receptor (beta chain) derives from a study of response to subunit inactivated influenza vaccine. General study findings and limits: Few additional T cells are recruited per seasonal influenza vaccination, authors suggested.

The V end lost 2 bases, the J end lost 7 bases, and 9 bases lay between the germline ends. CDR3 length: 14 residues. CDR1 and CDR2 (germline): MNHEY, SVGEGT. Note on this clonotype: Its antigen remains unknown.

Using its own MiXCR run on the RT-PCR reads, TCRdb lists one record per CDR3 protein. The sample carries about 700,000 distinct CDR3 sequences, 15% to 19% recorded once. The chain employs TRBV6-2 or TRBV6-3 and TRBJ1-6, with D possibly being TRBD1 (5 bases). The TCR sequence derives from a man aged 45-60 years who received an inactivated influenza vaccine. This material consisted of PBMCs from blood, taken 12 days after vaccination. CDR3 DNA sequence: TGTGCCAGCAGTTACCCCGGACAAAATTCACCCCTCCACTTT. Residues: CASSYPGQNSPLHF.